Below, 25 T cell receptor beta chains from the same sample are listed, as sequenced in a study of response to subunit inactivated influenza vaccine. TCRdb re-analysed the RT-PCR reads in MiXCR, keeping a single row per CDR3 protein. This table holds over 450,000 distinct CDR3 sequences, 13% found once. Source: PBMCs from blood, taken 40 to 50 days after vaccination. These receptors were taken from a man aged 50 or older who received an inactivated influenza vaccine.

The chain recombines TRBV9 with TRBJ1-2; 8 bases line up with TRBD1. The CDR3 is 13 amino acids. The V and J ends lost 3 bases and 3 bases, in that order; junction bases with no gene match: 1. The V gene's germline CDR1 is SGDLS and CDR2 YYNGEE. The CDR3 DNA sequence: TGTGCCAGCAGCGCGGGACAGGACTATGGCTACACCTTC. The encoded protein is CASSAGQDYGYTF.

This clonotype was observed a handful of times. The chain uses TRBV5-1 and TRBJ2-7; D not resolved. The V end was cut by 0 bases, the J end by 5 bases, with 18 bases between. CDR1 is SGHRS, CDR2 YFSETQ, per germline. This CDR3 comprises 16 residues. The CDR3 here is CASSLEMMGPSHEQYF. In nucleotides, the CDR3 is TGCGCCAGCAGCTTGGAAATGATGGGTCCGTCCCACGAGCAGTACTTC.

The chain combines TRBV3-1 with TRBJ2-1, with 15 positions matching TRBD2. The CDR3 is 15 residues long. The junction had 10 bases not matched to a gene; V was cut back by 4 bases and J by 15 bases. Germline assignment: CDR1 LGHDT and CDR2 YNNKEL (reference sequence). The CDR3 DNA reads TGTGCCAGCAGCCGAGGACTAGCGGGAGGGCTTCCCCCGTTCTTC. Amino acids: CASSRGLAGGLPPFF.

This clonotype was recorded at least ten times. The chain is built from TRBV7-9 and TRBJ2-3, with a possible D match to TRBD1 (6 bases). V was pared by 8 bases and J by 0 bases, with 18 bases between. The CDR3 is 16 amino acids. Germline assignment: CDR1 SEHNR and CDR2 FQNEAQ (reference sequence). The CDR3, as DNA: TGTGCCAGCGCCCTGGCCAGGGGCGTTAGCACAGATACGCAGTATTTT. It codes for CASALARGVSTDTQYF.

This clonotype was observed a handful of times. The V gene is TRBV20-1, the J gene TRBJ1-2, with 8 nucleotides matching TRBD1. The germline gives CDR1 DFQATT, CDR2 SNEGSKA (reference sequence). This CDR3 spans 13 amino acids. The CDR3 DNA sequence: TGCAGAACATCAGGGGGCTCAGACTATGGCTACACCTTC. This gives the protein CRTSGGSDYGYTF.

This chain links TRBV12-3 or TRBV12-4 with TRBJ1-2; D is unclear. The CDR3 has 13 residues. Trimming took off 9 bases at V and 4 bases at J, with 15 bases between the two ends. CDR3 DNA: TGTGCCAGTTCGATCGACGGAATCTATGGCTACACCTTC. Translating it yields CASSIDGIYGYTF.

This clonotype appeared many times. This chain connects TRBV20-1 to TRBJ2-5; 9 bases map to TRBD2. Germline CDR1 reads DFQATT; CDR2 reads SNEGSKA (reference sequence). The CDR3 length is 14 residues. The V segment lost 3 bases and the J segment 7 bases; nucleotides outside the gene matches: 9. CDR3 DNA sequence: TGCAGTGCTAGTGAAAGCGGGGGGCAGGTGACCCAGTACTTC. It translates to CSASESGGQVTQYF.

The gene calls are TRBV10-2 and TRBJ2-3; the match to TRBD1 covers 7 bases. This CDR3 has 15 amino acids. CDR1 is WSHSY and CDR2 is SAAADI in the germline V gene. V gave up 1 base and J gave up 0 bases; unmatched junction bases: 1. The CDR3 bases are TGCGCCAGCAGTGAGTTGGACAGGAGCACAGATACGCAGTATTTT. It is translated as CASSELDRSTDTQYF.

This clonotype was counted between two and nine times. This chain links TRBV4-1 with TRBJ2-2; D is unclear. This CDR3 spans 15 amino acids. In germline, CDR1 is MGHRA, CDR2 YSYEKL. Trimming removed 0 bases from V and 3 bases from J, with 8 bases in between. The CDR3 protein is CASSQDRPYTGELFF. Written as DNA, the CDR3 is TGCGCCAGCAGCCAAGATAGGCCGTACACCGGGGAGCTGTTTTTT.

The CDR3 nucleotides are TGTGCCAGCAGTTTATGGTCCGGGACCCACAAAAACATTCAGTACTTC. The encoded protein is CASSLWSGTHKNIQYF. V gene TRBV28 combines with J gene TRBJ2-4; D is tentatively TRBD1 or TRBD2 (5 bases each). V was clipped by 0 bases and J by 3 bases, with 12 bases between them. Germline V gives CDR1 MDHEN, CDR2 SYDVKM. The CDR3 spans 16 residues.

The chain joins TRBV24-1 to TRBJ2-3; D uncertain. There are 12 residues in the CDR3. V gave up 6 bases and J gave up 7 bases, with 10 bases separating them. The germline gives CDR1 KGHDR, CDR2 SFDVKD. CDR3 nucleotide sequence: TGTGCCACCAGTAATGGCCGTTATACGCAGTATTTT. Protein product: CATSNGRYTQYF.

This clonotype was seen only a few times. J is TRBJ2-1 and V is TRBV29-1, with 11 positions matching TRBD2. V shed 7 bases and J 2 bases; nucleotides not matched to a gene: 13. The CDR3 sequence is 17 residues long. Germline V gene data show CDR1 as SQVTM and CDR2 as ANQGSEA. The CDR3 loop reads CSARTSGRGITYNEQFF. The CDR3 region has the DNA TGCAGCGCTCGGACTAGCGGGCGAGGAATAACCTACAATGAGCAGTTCTTC.

This chain uses TRBV7-8 with TRBJ2-1; 9 nucleotides agree with TRBD2. CDR3 length: 15 amino acids. The germline V gene encodes CDR1 SGHVS and CDR2 FQNEAQ. The junction had 6 bases not matched to a gene; V was cut back by 1 base and J by 8 bases. The CDR3 DNA sequence: TGTGCCAGCAGCTTAGGTGATAGCGGGGGATATGAGCAGTTCTTC. Its protein is CASSLGDSGGYEQFF.

Written as DNA, the CDR3 is TGCGCCAGCAGCCCGACCGGGACATACTACGAGCAGTACTTC. Its translation: CASSPTGTYYEQYF. The V gene is TRBV4-3, the J gene TRBJ2-7; tentatively, D is TRBD1 (6 bases). Germline lookup yields CDR1 LGHNA and CDR2 YSLEER. The CDR3 is made up of 14 amino acids. Trimming stripped 4 bases from V and 3 bases from J, with 13 bases between.

The chain links TRBV20-1 to TRBJ2-4; the D gene could be TRBD1 or TRBD2 (5 bases each). The CDR3 spans 12 residues. In germline, CDR1 is DFQATT, CDR2 SNEGSKA (reference sequence). The V end lost 4 bases, the J end lost 7 bases, and 11 bases lay between the germline ends. This CDR3 reads CSATNRDNIQYF. CDR3 coding DNA: TGCAGTGCTACGAACCGGGACAACATTCAGTACTTC.

This clonotype was detected many times. J is TRBJ2-5 and V is TRBV15; D remains ambiguous. The V and J ends lost 0 bases and 5 bases respectively, with 10 bases between them. There are 14 residues in the CDR3. Germline V gives CDR1 LNHNV, CDR2 YYDKDF (reference sequence). The DNA for the CDR3 is TGTGCCACCAGCAGAGAGGGCCCACTGGAGACCCAGTACTTC. As protein: CATSREGPLETQYF.

A few counts support this clonotype. V gene TRBV6-1 combines with J gene TRBJ2-5; D unresolved. CDR3 length: 14 amino acids. Deletions cut 6 bases from V and 1 base from J, with 12 bases between. The V gene's germline CDR1 is MNHNS and CDR2 SASEGT. The CDR3 nucleotides are TGTGCCAGCAGCTCCACCGGATTCCAAGAGACCCAGTACTTC. This gives the protein CASSSTGFQETQYF.

In this sample, this clonotype turned up many times. The chain couples TRBV20-1 to TRBJ2-2, with no clear D. CDR1 DFQATT and CDR2 SNEGSKA come from the germline V gene (reference sequence). The V end was cut by 3 bases, the J end by 1 base, with 6 bases between. The CDR3 has 13 amino acids. CDR3 bases: TGCAGTGCTAGCTTTCGGAACACCGGGGAGCTGTTTTTT. Protein: CSASFRNTGELFF.

This clonotype was detected only a few times. The chain combines TRBV24-1 with TRBJ2-3; possible D gene TRBD1, 6 bases. V was shortened by 9 bases and J by 0 bases, with 21 bases between the two germline ends. Germline V gene sequence: CDR1 KGHDR, CDR2 SFDVKD. This CDR3 contains 17 residues. CDR3 DNA sequence: TGTGCCACCCAGAGCTCGGGACATTCGTTCAGCACAGATACGCAGTATTTT. Amino acid sequence: CATQSSGHSFSTDTQYF.

The gene calls are TRBV5-8 and TRBJ2-3; D is unresolved. Germline CDR1 is SGHTS and CDR2 is YDEGEE. V was shortened by 3 bases and J by 3 bases, with 11 bases between the two germline ends. The CDR3 is 14 residues long. As DNA, the CDR3 is TGTGCCAGCAGCTCCACCGGAGAGACAGATACGCAGTATTTT. It yields the protein CASSSTGETDTQYF.

The table lists this clonotype with many counts. The gene calls are TRBV5-1 and TRBJ2-2; D gene uncertain. The CDR3 length is 14 residues. Germline V CDR1 and CDR2: SGHRS, YFSETQ. The germline V and J ends were trimmed by 0 bases and 5 bases, with 8 bases remaining between them. CDR3 protein: CASSLAETTGELFF. The CDR3 bases are TGCGCCAGCAGCTTGGCCGAGACGACCGGGGAGCTGTTTTTT. The full variable domain, rest sourced from reference TRBV5-1 and TRBJ2-2, is KAGVTQTPRYLIKTRGQQVTLSCSPISGHRSVSWYQQTPGQGLQFLFEYFSETQRNKGNFPGRFSGRQFSNSRSEMNVSTLELGDSALYLCASSLAETTGELFFGEGSRLTVL.

This chain connects TRBV7-2 to TRBJ1-5, with a tentative D call TRBD1 (5 bases). V was cut by 1 base and J by 3 bases, with 10 bases left in between. CDR1 SGHTA and CDR2 FQGNSA come from the germline V gene. This CDR3 comprises 15 residues. CDR3 in DNA: TGTGCCAGCAGCTTAGTGTGGGGGAACAATCAGCCCCAGCATTTT. Its protein product is CASSLVWGNNQPQHF. Supplemented by reference TRBV7-2 and TRBJ1-5, the full variable domain reads GAGVSQSPSNKVTEKGKDVELRCDPISGHTALYWYRQSLGQGLEFLIYFQGNSAPDKSGLPSDRFSAERTGGSVSTLTIQRTQQEDSAVYLCASSLVWGNNQPQHFGDGTRLSIL.

The V and J genes are TRBV18 and TRBJ2-3; TRBD2 matches at 13 bases. The CDR3 totals 17 residues. Looked up from germline, CDR1 is KGHSH and CDR2 is LQKENI. The V and J ends lost 2 bases and 2 bases, in that order; junction bases with no gene match: 4. The CDR3 here is CASSPVTSGRLTDTQYF. CDR3 in DNA: TGTGCCAGCTCACCAGTGACTAGCGGGAGGCTCACAGATACGCAGTATTTT. The whole variable domain, remainder taken from reference TRBV18 and TRBJ2-3, is NAGVMQNPRHLVRRRGQEARLRCSPMKGHSHVYWYRQLPEEGLKFMVYLQKENIIDESGMPKERFSAEFPKEGPSILRIQQVVRGDSAAYFCASSPVTSGRLTDTQYFGPGTRLTVL.

This clonotype has ten or more counts. This chain's CDR3 is CASSPGDYQETQYF. Here the CDR3 DNA reads TGTGCCAGCAGTCCCGGAGATTACCAAGAGACCCAGTACTTC. The rearrangement links TRBV12-3 or TRBV12-4 to TRBJ2-5; D unresolved. V was pared by 5 bases and J by 0 bases, with 10 bases between. The CDR3 has 14 residues.

The chain links TRBV7-2 to TRBJ2-4; 10 bases match TRBD1. Per germline, CDR1 SGHTA and CDR2 FQGNSA. The CDR3 covers 17 residues. V was clipped by 2 bases and J by 1 base; unmatched bases: 5. This chain's CDR3 is CASSLRGTGAAKNIQYF. The CDR3 DNA reads TGTGCCAGCAGCTTACGCGGGACAGGGGCGGCCAAAAACATTCAGTACTTC.